The entry below gives a single T cell receptor beta chain sequence along with its context. Its antigen is unknown. This sample stems from a study of cytomegalovirus exposure and HLA in healthy donors. Study conclusions and caveats: The investigators catalogued some 150 TCR beta chains as cytomegalovirus-associated.

Amplification used 60 Vbeta primers and 13 Jbeta primers. The data were produced by immunoSEQ multiplex PCR, yet TCRdb's version contains in-frame clones alone and is incomplete. Recorded for this sample: under 200,000 clones. Trimming removed 4 bases from V and 6 bases from J, with 12 bases in between. The CDR3 totals 13 residues. Germline CDR1 LGHNA, CDR2 YNFKEQ. The J gene is TRBJ1-1, the V gene TRBV4-2; D might be TRBD1 (5 bases). This clonotype originated in a woman aged 18-35 years in good health and CMV-seropositive. The specimen was PBMCs. CDR3 residues: CASSPPGGAEAFF. CDR3 sequence (DNA): TGTGCCAGCAGCCCCCCCGGGGGGGCTGAAGCTTTCTTT.